This entry concerns a single T cell receptor beta chain. Its target is not known. The sample originates from a study of T cell responses to AZD1222 COVID-19 vaccine. Study-level results: Spike-specific TCRs gained breadth and depth after people received two AZD1222 doses. A reported finding is that nearly half of spike-specific TCRs target unmutated variant regions. Among the donors, most were white British and more were female, and clonal diversity was possibly underestimated. Repertoire samples came only from after the peak T cell response.

V lost 6 bases and J lost 7, with 19 bases in between. Germline CDR1 reads SQVTM; CDR2 reads ANQGSEA. CDR3 size: 14 residues. Clones were read by immunoSEQ multiplex PCR, and TCRdb kept only the in-frame ones, dropping some. The sample holds under 120,000 clones, around 95% seen once. This TCR was recovered from an adult in good health. V is TRBV29-1 and J is TRBJ2-1; possible D gene TRBD2, 6 bases. Source: peripheral blood, taken on day 0 of AZD1222 vaccination. The DNA for the CDR3 is TGCAGCGTCTGCCAGGGAGGTTTAGGGAATGAGCAGTTCTTC. Translating gives CSVCQGGLGNEQFF.